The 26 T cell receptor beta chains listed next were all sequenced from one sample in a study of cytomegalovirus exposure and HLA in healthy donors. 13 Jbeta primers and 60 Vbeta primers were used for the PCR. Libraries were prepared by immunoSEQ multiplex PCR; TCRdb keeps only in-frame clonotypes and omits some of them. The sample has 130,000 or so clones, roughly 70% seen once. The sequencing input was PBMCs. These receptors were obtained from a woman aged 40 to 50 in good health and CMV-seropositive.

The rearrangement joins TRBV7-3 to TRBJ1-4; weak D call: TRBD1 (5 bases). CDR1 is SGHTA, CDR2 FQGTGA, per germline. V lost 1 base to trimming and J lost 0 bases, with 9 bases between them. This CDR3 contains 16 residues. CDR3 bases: TGTGCCAGCAGCTTAAGCGGGGGGGCAACTAATGAAAAACTGTTTTTT. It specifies CASSLSGGATNEKLFF.

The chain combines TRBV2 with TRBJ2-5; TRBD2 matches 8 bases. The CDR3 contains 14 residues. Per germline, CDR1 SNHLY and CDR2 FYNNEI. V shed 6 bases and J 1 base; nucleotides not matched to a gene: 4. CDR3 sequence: CASRPTSGQETQYF. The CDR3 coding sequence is TGTGCCAGCAGACCTACTAGCGGCCAAGAGACCCAGTACTTC. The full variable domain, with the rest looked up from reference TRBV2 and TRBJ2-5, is EPEVTQTPSHQVTQMGQEVILRCVPISNHLYFYWYRQILGQKVEFLVSFYNNEISEKSEIFDDQFSVERPDGSNFTLKIRSTKLEDSAMYFCASRPTSGQETQYFGPGTRLLVL.

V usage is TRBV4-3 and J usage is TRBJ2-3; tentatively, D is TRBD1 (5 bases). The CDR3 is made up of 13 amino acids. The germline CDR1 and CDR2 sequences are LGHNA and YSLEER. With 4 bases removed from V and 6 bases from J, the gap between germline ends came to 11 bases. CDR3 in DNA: TGCGCCAGCAGCCCAGGGAAGGGCGATACGCAGTATTTT. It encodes CASSPGKGDTQYF.

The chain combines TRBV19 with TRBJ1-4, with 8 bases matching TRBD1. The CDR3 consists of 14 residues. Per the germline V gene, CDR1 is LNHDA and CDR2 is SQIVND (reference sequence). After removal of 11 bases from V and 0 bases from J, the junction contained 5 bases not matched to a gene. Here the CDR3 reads CASRQGTTNEKLFF. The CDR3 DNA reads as TGTGCCTCCAGACAGGGGACAACTAATGAAAAACTGTTTTTT.

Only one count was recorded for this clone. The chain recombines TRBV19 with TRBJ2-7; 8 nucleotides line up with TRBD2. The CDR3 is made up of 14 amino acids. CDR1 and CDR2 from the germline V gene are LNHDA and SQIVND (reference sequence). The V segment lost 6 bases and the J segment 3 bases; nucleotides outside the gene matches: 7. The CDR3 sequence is CASSPGLVSYEQYF. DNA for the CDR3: TGTGCCAGTAGCCCGGGACTAGTAAGCTACGAGCAGTACTTC. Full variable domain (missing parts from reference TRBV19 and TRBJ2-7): DGGITQSPKYLFRKEGQNVTLSCEQNLNHDAMYWYRQDPGQGLRLIYYSQIVNDFQKGDIAEGYSVSREKKESFPLTVTSAQKNPTAFYLCASSPGLVSYEQYFGPGTRLTVT.

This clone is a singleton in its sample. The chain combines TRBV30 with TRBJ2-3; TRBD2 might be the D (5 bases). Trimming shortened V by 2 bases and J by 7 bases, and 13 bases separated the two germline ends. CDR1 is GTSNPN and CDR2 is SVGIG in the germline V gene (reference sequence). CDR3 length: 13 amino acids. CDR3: CAWSSQRENTQYF. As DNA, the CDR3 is TGTGCCTGGAGTTCCCAGAGGGAAAATACGCAGTATTTT.

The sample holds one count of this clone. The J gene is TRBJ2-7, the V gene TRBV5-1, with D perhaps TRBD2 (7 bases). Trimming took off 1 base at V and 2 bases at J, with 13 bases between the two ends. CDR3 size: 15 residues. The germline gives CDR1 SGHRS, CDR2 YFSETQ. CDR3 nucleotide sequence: TGCGCCAGCAGCTTGAGTGCGGGGGCTCCCTACGAGCAGTACTTC. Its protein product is CASSLSAGAPYEQYF.

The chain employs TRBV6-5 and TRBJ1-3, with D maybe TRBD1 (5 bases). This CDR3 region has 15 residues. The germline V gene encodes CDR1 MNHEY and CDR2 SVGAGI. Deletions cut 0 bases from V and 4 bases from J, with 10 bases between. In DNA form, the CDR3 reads TGTGCCAGCAGTTACTCGACAGTGTCAGGAAACACCATATATTTT. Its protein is CASSYSTVSGNTIYF.

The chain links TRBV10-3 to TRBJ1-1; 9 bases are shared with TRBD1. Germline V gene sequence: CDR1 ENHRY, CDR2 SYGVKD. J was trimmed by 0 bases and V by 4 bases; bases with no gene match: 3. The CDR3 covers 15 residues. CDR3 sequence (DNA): TGTGCCATCAGTGCCGGACAGGGGTTGAACACTGAAGCTTTCTTT. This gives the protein CAISAGQGLNTEAFF.

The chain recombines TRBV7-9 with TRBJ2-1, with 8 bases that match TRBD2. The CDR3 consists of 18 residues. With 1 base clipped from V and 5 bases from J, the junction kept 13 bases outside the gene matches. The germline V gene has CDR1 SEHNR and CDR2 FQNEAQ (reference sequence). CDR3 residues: CASSLDLSGEGHHNEQFF. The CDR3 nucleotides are TGTGCCAGCAGCTTAGACCTTAGCGGGGAGGGCCATCACAATGAGCAGTTCTTC. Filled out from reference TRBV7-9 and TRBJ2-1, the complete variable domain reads DTGVSQNPRHKITKRGQNVTFRCDPISEHNRLYWYRQTLGQGPEFLTYFQNEAQLEKSRLLSDRFSAERPKGSFSTLEIQRTEQGDSAMYLCASSLDLSGEGHHNEQFFGPGTRLTVL.

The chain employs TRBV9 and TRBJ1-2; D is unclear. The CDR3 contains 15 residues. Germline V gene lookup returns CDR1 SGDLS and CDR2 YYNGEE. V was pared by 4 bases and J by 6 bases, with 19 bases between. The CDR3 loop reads CASSPRLQFGDGYTF. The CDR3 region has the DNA TGTGCCAGCAGCCCGAGGTTGCAGTTTGGTGATGGCTACACCTTC.

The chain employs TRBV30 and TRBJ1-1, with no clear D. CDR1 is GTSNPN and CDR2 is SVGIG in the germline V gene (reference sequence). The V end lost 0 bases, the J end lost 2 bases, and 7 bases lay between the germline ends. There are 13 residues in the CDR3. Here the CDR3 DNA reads TGTGCCTGGAGTGTATCCCTTAACACTGAAGCTTTCTTT. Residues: CAWSVSLNTEAFF.

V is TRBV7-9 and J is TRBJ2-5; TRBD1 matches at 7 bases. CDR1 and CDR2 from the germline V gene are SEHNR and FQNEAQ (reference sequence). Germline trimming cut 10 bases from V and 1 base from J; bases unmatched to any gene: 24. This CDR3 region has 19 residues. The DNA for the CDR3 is TGTGCCACCGTAAAGTATCCGAGAGGGGGCTCCCTTCGCCAAGAGACCCAGTACTTC. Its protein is CATVKYPRGGSLRQETQYF.

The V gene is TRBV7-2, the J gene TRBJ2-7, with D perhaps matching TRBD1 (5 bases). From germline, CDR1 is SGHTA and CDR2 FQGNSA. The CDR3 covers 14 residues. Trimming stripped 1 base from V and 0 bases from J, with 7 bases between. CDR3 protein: CASSLVTGSYEQYF. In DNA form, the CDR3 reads TGTGCCAGCAGCTTAGTAACAGGCTCCTACGAGCAGTACTTC.

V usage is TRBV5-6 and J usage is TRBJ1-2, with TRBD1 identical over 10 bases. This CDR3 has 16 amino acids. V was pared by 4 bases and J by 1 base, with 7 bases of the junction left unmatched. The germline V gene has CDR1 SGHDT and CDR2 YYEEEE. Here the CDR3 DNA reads TGTGCCAGCAGCCCCGACAGGGGGCGGGATAACTATGGCTACACCTTC. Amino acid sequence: CASSPDRGRDNYGYTF.

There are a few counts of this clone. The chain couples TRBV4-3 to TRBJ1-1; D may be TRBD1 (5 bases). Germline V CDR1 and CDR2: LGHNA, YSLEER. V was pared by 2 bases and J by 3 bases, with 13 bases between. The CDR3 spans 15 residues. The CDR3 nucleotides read TGCGCCAGCAGCCAAACACCGGGCAGGGACACTGAAGCTTTCTTT. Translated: CASSQTPGRDTEAFF.

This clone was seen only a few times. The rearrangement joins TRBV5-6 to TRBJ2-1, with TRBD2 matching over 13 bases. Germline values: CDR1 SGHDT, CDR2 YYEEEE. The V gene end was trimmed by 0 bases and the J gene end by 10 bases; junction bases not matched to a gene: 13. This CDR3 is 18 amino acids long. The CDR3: CASSLAIGTSGRVLEQFF. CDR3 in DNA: TGTGCCAGCAGCTTGGCCATAGGTACTAGCGGGAGGGTTCTGGAGCAGTTCTTC.

CDR3 bases: TGTGCCAGCAGCTTAGGCGCTAGTTGGAGGACAGATACGCAGTATTTT. Protein product: CASSLGASWRTDTQYF. This rearrangement joins TRBV7-3 to TRBJ2-3; D is perhaps TRBD2 (5 bases). Germline V gene lookup returns CDR1 SGHTA and CDR2 FQGTGA. The CDR3 consists of 16 residues. Trimming left V 2 bases short and J 3 bases short, with 15 bases between.

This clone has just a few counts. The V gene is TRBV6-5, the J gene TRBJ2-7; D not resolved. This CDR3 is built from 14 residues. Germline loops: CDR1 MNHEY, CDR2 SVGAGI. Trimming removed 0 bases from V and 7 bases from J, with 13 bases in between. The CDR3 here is CASSYSQVPWEQYF. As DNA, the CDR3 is TGTGCCAGCAGTTACTCGCAGGTTCCGTGGGAGCAGTACTTC.

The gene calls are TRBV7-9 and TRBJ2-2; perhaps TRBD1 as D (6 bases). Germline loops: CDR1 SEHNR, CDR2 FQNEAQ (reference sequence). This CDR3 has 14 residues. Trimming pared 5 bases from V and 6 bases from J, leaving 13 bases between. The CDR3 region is CASSPHGQPGELFF. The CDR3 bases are TGTGCCAGCAGCCCGCATGGACAGCCCGGGGAGCTGTTTTTT. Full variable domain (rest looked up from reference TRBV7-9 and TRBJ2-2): DTGVSQNPRHKITKRGQNVTFRCDPISEHNRLYWYRQTLGQGPEFLTYFQNEAQLEKSRLLSDRFSAERPKGSFSTLEIQRTEQGDSAMYLCASSPHGQPGELFFGEGSRLTVL.

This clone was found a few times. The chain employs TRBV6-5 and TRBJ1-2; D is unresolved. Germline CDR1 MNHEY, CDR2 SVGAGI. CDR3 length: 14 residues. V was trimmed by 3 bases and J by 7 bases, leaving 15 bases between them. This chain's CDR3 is CASSYAVRAFGYTF. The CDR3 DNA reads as TGTGCCAGCAGTTATGCTGTACGAGCATTTGGCTACACCTTC.

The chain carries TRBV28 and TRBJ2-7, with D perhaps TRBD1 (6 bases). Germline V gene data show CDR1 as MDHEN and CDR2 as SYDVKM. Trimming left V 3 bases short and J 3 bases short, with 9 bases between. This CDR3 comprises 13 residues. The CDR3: CASSFVQGYEQYF. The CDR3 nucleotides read TGTGCCAGCAGTTTTGTACAGGGCTACGAGCAGTACTTC. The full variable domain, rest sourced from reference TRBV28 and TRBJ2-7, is DVKVTQSSRYLVKRTGEKVFLECVQDMDHENMFWYRQDPGLGLRLIYFSYDVKMKEKGDIPEGYSVSREKKERFSLILESASTNQTSMYLCASSFVQGYEQYFGPGTRLTVT.

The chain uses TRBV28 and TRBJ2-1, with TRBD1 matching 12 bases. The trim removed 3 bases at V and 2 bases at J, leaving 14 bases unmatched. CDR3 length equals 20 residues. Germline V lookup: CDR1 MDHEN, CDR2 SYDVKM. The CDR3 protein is CASSLDSGTGGAEPYNEQFF. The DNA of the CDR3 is TGTGCCAGCAGTTTGGACTCCGGGACAGGGGGCGCGGAGCCCTACAATGAGCAGTTCTTC.

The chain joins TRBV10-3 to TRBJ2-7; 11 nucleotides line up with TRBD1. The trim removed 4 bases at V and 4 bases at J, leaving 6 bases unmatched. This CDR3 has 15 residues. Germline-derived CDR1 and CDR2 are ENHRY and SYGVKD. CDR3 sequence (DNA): TGTGCCATCAGTGTCTTGGACAGGGGGCCGTACGAGCAGTACTTC. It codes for CAISVLDRGPYEQYF.

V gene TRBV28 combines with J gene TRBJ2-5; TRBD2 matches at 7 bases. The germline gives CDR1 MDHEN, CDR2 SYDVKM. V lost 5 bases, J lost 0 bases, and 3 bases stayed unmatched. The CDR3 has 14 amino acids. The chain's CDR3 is CASSLTSDQETQYF. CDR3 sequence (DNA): TGTGCCAGCAGTCTTACTAGCGACCAAGAGACCCAGTACTTC.

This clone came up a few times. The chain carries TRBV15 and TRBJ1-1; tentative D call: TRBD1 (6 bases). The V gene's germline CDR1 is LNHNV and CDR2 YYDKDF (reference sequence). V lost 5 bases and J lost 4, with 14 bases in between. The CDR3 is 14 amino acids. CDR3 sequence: CATSPPGGGTEAFF. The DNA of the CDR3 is TGTGCCACCAGCCCGCCGGGGGGCGGCACTGAAGCTTTCTTT.